The 8 T cell receptor beta chains below were found in one sample sequenced in a study of early T cells in non-severe SARS-CoV-2 infection. Using its own MiXCR run on the 5' RACE reads, TCRdb lists one record per CDR3 protein. The sample holds about 26,000 distinct CDR3 sequences, around 4.5% seen once. The sequencing sample was made of whole blood. Receptors originate from an adult who was a healthcare worker with PCR-confirmed SARS-CoV-2 infection or an uninfected control (not recorded which).

This clonotype was detected many times. V usage is TRBV7-2 and J usage is TRBJ2-4; tentatively, D is TRBD2 (5 bases). From germline, CDR1 is SGHTA and CDR2 FQGNSA. Deletions cut 1 base from V and 8 bases from J, with 6 bases between. This CDR3 has 12 residues. The CDR3 DNA reads TGTGCCAGCAGCTTAGGGCGGGACATTCAGTACTTC. Translation gives CASSLGRDIQYF. The full variable domain, with the rest looked up from reference TRBV7-2 and TRBJ2-4, is GAGVSQSPSNKVTEKGKDVELRCDPISGHTALYWYRQSLGQGLEFLIYFQGNSAPDKSGLPSDRFSAERTGGSVSTLTIQRTQQEDSAVYLCASSLGRDIQYFGAGTRLSVL.

This clonotype was recorded at least ten times. V gene TRBV27 combines with J gene TRBJ2-7; 9 bases fit TRBD1. CDR1 and CDR2 (germline): MNHEY, SMNVEV (reference sequence). V was pared by 2 bases and J by 4 bases, with 6 bases of the junction left unmatched. The CDR3 loop spans 15 amino acids. CDR3 sequence: CASSLLPGQGYEQYF. Written as DNA, the CDR3 is TGTGCCAGCAGTTTACTTCCGGGACAGGGTTACGAGCAGTACTTC.

This clonotype was detected many times. The chain employs TRBV5-1 and TRBJ1-5; unclear D gene. Germline values: CDR1 SGHRS, CDR2 YFSETQ. V was shortened by 0 bases and J by 1 base, with 11 bases between the two germline ends. The CDR3 length is 16 residues. CDR3: CASSLEGLASNQPQHF. For the CDR3, the DNA is TGCGCCAGCAGCTTGGAGGGTTTGGCAAGCAATCAGCCCCAGCATTTT. The full variable domain, its missing parts supplied by reference TRBV5-1 and TRBJ1-5, is KAGVTQTPRYLIKTRGQQVTLSCSPISGHRSVSWYQQTPGQGLQFLFEYFSETQRNKGNFPGRFSGRQFSNSRSEMNVSTLELGDSALYLCASSLEGLASNQPQHFGDGTRLSIL.

There are many counts of this clonotype. The V gene is TRBV18, the J gene TRBJ2-5; 9 nucleotides agree with TRBD2. This CDR3 comprises 16 residues. J gave up 2 bases and V 3 bases, and 7 bases lay outside the gene matches. Germline values: CDR1 KGHSH, CDR2 LQKENI. The CDR3 sequence is CASSPVTSGLQETQYF. The CDR3 DNA is TGTGCCAGCTCACCTGTGACTAGCGGACTACAAGAGACCCAGTACTTC.

This clonotype was detected many times. The genes are TRBV7-3 and TRBJ2-7; D may be TRBD2 (6 bases). V dropped 5 bases and J dropped 0 bases, with 14 bases sitting between them. CDR1 and CDR2 from the germline V gene are SGHTA and FQGTGA. The CDR3 contains 15 residues. CDR3 bases: TGTGCCAGCAGCCTCTCGGGGGTCGGCTCCTACGAGCAGTACTTC. This translates into CASSLSGVGSYEQYF.

This clonotype was picked up many times. The chain has TRBV4-2 and TRBJ1-6; D is undetermined. V was pared by 4 bases and J by 3 bases, with 10 bases between. This CDR3 has 15 amino acids. The germline V gene has CDR1 LGHNA and CDR2 YNFKEQ. The CDR3 DNA reads TGTGCCAGCAGCCCAGACACAGACTATAATTCACCCCTCCACTTT. Encoded protein: CASSPDTDYNSPLHF.

This clonotype was seen ten or more times. This chain links TRBV7-9 with TRBJ2-3, with 10 positions matching TRBD2. The CDR3 is made up of 16 amino acids. V was clipped by 5 bases and J by 1 base; unmatched bases: 6. From germline, CDR1 is SEHNR and CDR2 FQNEAQ (reference sequence). In nucleotides, the CDR3 is TGTGCCAGCAGCCTAATAGCGGGGGGCGGCACAGATACGCAGTATTTT. This codes for CASSLIAGGGTDTQYF.

In its sample, this clonotype was seen many times. V gene TRBV18 combines with J gene TRBJ2-2; 10 bases align to TRBD2. The CDR3 has 17 residues. Germline CDR1 and CDR2: KGHSH and LQKENI. V was clipped by 3 bases and J by 1 base; unmatched bases: 5. This CDR3 is CASSPGLAGENTGELFF. CDR3 nucleotides: TGTGCCAGCTCACCGGGGCTAGCGGGGGAGAACACCGGGGAGCTGTTTTTT.